Listed below are T cell receptor beta chains from one sample, sequenced in a study of CD8 T cells in Susac syndrome. MiXCR, run by TCRdb on the immunoSEQ multiplex PCR reads, gives a single entry per CDR3 protein. Here the sample spans approximately 140,000 distinct CDR3 sequences, 94% being singletons. Source material: CD8+ T cells from PBMCs. The receptors were gathered from a human donor in good health. Both conserved end residues are part of each CDR3. A D gene is named only where the DNA matches it firmly. Size values are once, few and many counts, or a class for expanded clones, and some rows have none.

j_call: TRBJ2-2
clone_size: -
v_call: TRBV25-1
d_call: -
cdr3_nt: TGTGCCAGCAGTGTTGCGGAGACAGTAACGAACACCGGGGAGCTGTTTTTT
cdr3_aa: CASSVAETVTNTGELFF

j_call: TRBJ2-7
clone_size: -
v_call: TRBV29-1
d_call: -
cdr3_nt: TGCAGCGTTGACAGCCCGAGCGGCGAGCAGTACTTC
cdr3_aa: CSVDSPSGEQYF

j_call: TRBJ1-1
clone_size: -
v_call: TRBV29-1
d_call: TRBD1
cdr3_nt: TGCAGCGGGGGGGACAGTGTGGTATACTCTGAAGCTTTCTTT
cdr3_aa: CSGGDSVVYSEAFF

j_call: TRBJ1-2
clone_size: -
v_call: TRBV10-3
d_call: -
cdr3_nt: TGTGCCATCAGTGAGTCCCCCTATGGCTACACCTTC
cdr3_aa: CAISESPYGYTF

j_call: TRBJ1-2
clone_size: -
v_call: TRBV29-1
d_call: -
cdr3_nt: TGCAGCGTTGAGCCCCCGGGACACCTCTTTGGCTACACCTTC
cdr3_aa: CSVEPPGHLFGYTF

j_call: TRBJ2-2
clone_size: -
v_call: TRBV9
d_call: -
cdr3_nt: TGTGCCAGCAGCGTAGAGGAAGTCCACGGGGAGCTGTTTTTT
cdr3_aa: CASSVEEVHGELFF

j_call: TRBJ2-5
clone_size: -
v_call: TRBV12-3/TRBV12-4
d_call: -
cdr3_nt: TGTGCCAGCAGTAACGACATGCATAAAGAGACCCAGTACTTC
cdr3_aa: CASSNDMHKETQYF

j_call: TRBJ2-3
clone_size: -
v_call: TRBV29-1
d_call: -
cdr3_nt: TGCAGCGTTGAAGTGGTAGGGTCCCCCACAGATACGCAGTATTTT
cdr3_aa: CSVEVVGSPTDTQYF

j_call: TRBJ2-7
clone_size: -
v_call: TRBV30
d_call: -
cdr3_nt: TGTGCCTGGGTCGACCGATTTAACTCCTACGAGCAGTACTTC
cdr3_aa: CAWVDRFNSYEQYF

j_call: TRBJ2-7
clone_size: -
v_call: TRBV7-9
d_call: TRBD1
cdr3_nt: TGTGCCAGCAGCCTCGCCGGGACAGCAACCTACGAGCAGTACTTC
cdr3_aa: CASSLAGTATYEQYF

j_call: TRBJ1-4
clone_size: -
v_call: TRBV27
d_call: -
cdr3_nt: TGTGCCAGCAGTTTATTCGCAGGGGATGAAAAACTGTTTTTT
cdr3_aa: CASSLFAGDEKLFF

j_call: TRBJ2-7
clone_size: -
v_call: TRBV27
d_call: TRBD2
cdr3_nt: TGTGCCAGCAGCCAACTGACTAGCCCCTACGAGCAGTACTTC
cdr3_aa: CASSQLTSPYEQYF

j_call: TRBJ1-2
clone_size: -
v_call: TRBV27
d_call: TRBD1
cdr3_nt: TGTGCCAGCAGTAACCTAACAGGGGGGCATGGCTACACCTTC
cdr3_aa: CASSNLTGGHGYTF

j_call: TRBJ2-7
clone_size: -
v_call: TRBV4-3
d_call: -
cdr3_nt: TGCGCCAGCAGCCAAGGAAGTGGGTTCTCCTACGAGCAGTACTTC
cdr3_aa: CASSQGSGFSYEQYF

j_call: TRBJ2-1
clone_size: once
v_call: TRBV7-2
d_call: TRBD2
cdr3_nt: TGTGCCAGCAGCTTCCTAGCGGGAGTACCCTACAATGAGCAGTTCTTC
cdr3_aa: CASSFLAGVPYNEQFF

j_call: TRBJ2-7
clone_size: -
v_call: TRBV9
d_call: -
cdr3_nt: TGTGCCAGCAGCGTAGGAGGGACAACCTCCTACGAGCAGTACTTC
cdr3_aa: CASSVGGTTSYEQYF

j_call: TRBJ1-2
clone_size: -
v_call: TRBV25-1
d_call: -
cdr3_nt: TGTGCCAGCAGTTGGAAGCAGGGCGATGGCTACACCTTC
cdr3_aa: CASSWKQGDGYTF

j_call: TRBJ2-7
clone_size: -
v_call: TRBV24-1
d_call: -
cdr3_nt: TGTGCCACCAGTGACGTTACGGACGAGCAGTACTTC
cdr3_aa: CATSDVTDEQYF

j_call: TRBJ2-5
clone_size: -
v_call: TRBV28
d_call: TRBD1
cdr3_nt: TGTGCCAGCAGTTTGGTTAACAGGGGGCTTGAGACCCAGTACTTC
cdr3_aa: CASSLVNRGLETQYF

j_call: TRBJ1-1
clone_size: -
v_call: TRBV29-1
d_call: -
cdr3_nt: TGCAGCGTTGAAGGCGGGGAGACTGAAGCTTTCTTT
cdr3_aa: CSVEGGETEAFF

j_call: TRBJ2-7
clone_size: -
v_call: TRBV20-1
d_call: TRBD2
cdr3_nt: TGCAGTGTTGCGGGGGAGCGGGAGGCTTCCTCCTACGAGCAGTACTTC
cdr3_aa: CSVAGEREASSYEQYF

j_call: TRBJ1-1
clone_size: -
v_call: TRBV4-1
d_call: -
cdr3_nt: TGCGCCAGCAGCCAAAGCCCGGGGCCAACCATGAACACTGAAGCTTTCTTT
cdr3_aa: CASSQSPGPTMNTEAFF

j_call: TRBJ2-3
clone_size: -
v_call: TRBV19
d_call: TRBD2
cdr3_nt: TGTGCCAGTAGTATAACTGAAGCGGGAGGGATGGATACGCAGTATTTT
cdr3_aa: CASSITEAGGMDTQYF

j_call: TRBJ2-2
clone_size: -
v_call: TRBV4-1
d_call: TRBD2
cdr3_nt: TGCGCCAGCAGCCACGGACTTAGCGGGAAAAACGGGGAGCTGTTTTTT
cdr3_aa: CASSHGLSGKNGELFF

j_call: TRBJ1-5
clone_size: -
v_call: TRBV6-1
d_call: TRBD1
cdr3_nt: TGTGCCAGCAGACCTACAGGGGCCTCAAATCAGCCCCAGCATTTT
cdr3_aa: CASRPTGASNQPQHF

j_call: TRBJ2-1
clone_size: -
v_call: TRBV4-2
d_call: -
cdr3_nt: TGTGCCAGCAGCCAAGACGATAGCGGCTACAATGAGCAGTTCTTC
cdr3_aa: CASSQDDSGYNEQFF

j_call: TRBJ2-3
clone_size: -
v_call: TRBV27
d_call: -
cdr3_nt: TGTGCCAGCAGTTTCCTCGACCTCACAGATACGCAGTATTTT
cdr3_aa: CASSFLDLTDTQYF

j_call: TRBJ1-2
clone_size: -
v_call: TRBV5-6
d_call: -
cdr3_nt: TGTGCCAGCAGCTTGTGGGTCGGTAGTCTGGACTACACCTTC
cdr3_aa: CASSLWVGSLDYTF

j_call: TRBJ2-7
clone_size: -
v_call: TRBV15
d_call: -
cdr3_nt: TGTGCCACCAGCAGGACCAGACACTACGAGCAGTACTTC
cdr3_aa: CATSRTRHYEQYF

j_call: TRBJ1-2
clone_size: -
v_call: TRBV2
d_call: TRBD1
cdr3_nt: TGTGCCTCTAAGACAGGGGAGGACTATGGCTACACCTTC
cdr3_aa: CASKTGEDYGYTF

j_call: TRBJ2-1
clone_size: -
v_call: TRBV27
d_call: -
cdr3_nt: TGTGCCAGCAGTCAACCTCCGGGACCTTACAATGAGCAGTTCTTC
cdr3_aa: CASSQPPGPYNEQFF

j_call: TRBJ2-1
clone_size: -
v_call: TRBV30
d_call: -
cdr3_nt: TGTGCCTGGAGTGTACTCGGGGGCAATGAGCAGTTCTTC
cdr3_aa: CAWSVLGGNEQFF

j_call: TRBJ2-7
clone_size: -
v_call: TRBV28
d_call: TRBD2
cdr3_nt: TGTGCCAGCAGTCTCCGCGGGGGGCAGGAGCAGTACTTC
cdr3_aa: CASSLRGGQEQYF

j_call: TRBJ2-7
clone_size: -
v_call: TRBV5-4
d_call: TRBD1
cdr3_nt: TGTGCCAGCAGGATCGGGACAGACTCCTACGAGCAGTACTTC
cdr3_aa: CASRIGTDSYEQYF

j_call: TRBJ1-5
clone_size: -
v_call: TRBV20-1
d_call: TRBD1
cdr3_nt: TGCAGTGCTAGAGACCACGACAGGGGGCTCGGGCAGCCCCAGCATTTT
cdr3_aa: CSARDHDRGLGQPQHF

j_call: TRBJ2-2
clone_size: -
v_call: TRBV28
d_call: -
cdr3_nt: TGTGCCAGCAGTTTCGGACCGGGGACGACCGGGGAGCTGTTTTTT
cdr3_aa: CASSFGPGTTGELFF

j_call: TRBJ1-2
clone_size: -
v_call: TRBV13
d_call: -
cdr3_nt: TGTGCCAGCAGCCTAGTACGAATATCCTATGGCTACACCTTC
cdr3_aa: CASSLVRISYGYTF

j_call: TRBJ1-2
clone_size: -
v_call: TRBV7-6
d_call: -
cdr3_nt: TGTGCCAGCAGCGAAGACAGTAACTATGGCTACACCTTC
cdr3_aa: CASSEDSNYGYTF

j_call: TRBJ2-2
clone_size: -
v_call: TRBV30
d_call: TRBD2
cdr3_nt: TGTGCCTGGAGTAGCGGGAGAGGCACCGGGGAGCTGTTTTTT
cdr3_aa: CAWSSGRGTGELFF

j_call: TRBJ2-3
clone_size: -
v_call: TRBV29-1
d_call: -
cdr3_nt: TGCAGCGCTGAAGACAGGCACGTTACAGATACGCAGTATTTT
cdr3_aa: CSAEDRHVTDTQYF

j_call: TRBJ2-1
clone_size: -
v_call: TRBV29-1
d_call: -
cdr3_nt: TGCAGCGTTAAGGGATCAGGCCTTGAGCAGTTCTTC
cdr3_aa: CSVKGSGLEQFF

j_call: TRBJ2-7
clone_size: -
v_call: TRBV27
d_call: -
cdr3_nt: TGTGCCAGCAGTTTCGTAGCAGGGGCGCCCCTTTACGAGCAGTACTTC
cdr3_aa: CASSFVAGAPLYEQYF

j_call: TRBJ2-1
clone_size: -
v_call: TRBV4-2
d_call: TRBD2
cdr3_nt: TGTGCCAGCAGCCAAGACGGACTAGCGGTTCTCGTGGAGCAGTTCTTC
cdr3_aa: CASSQDGLAVLVEQFF

j_call: TRBJ2-2
clone_size: -
v_call: TRBV27
d_call: -
cdr3_nt: TGTGCCAGCAGTCCAACTAGCAACACCGGGGAGCTGTTTTTT
cdr3_aa: CASSPTSNTGELFF

j_call: TRBJ2-7
clone_size: -
v_call: TRBV4-1
d_call: TRBD1
cdr3_nt: TGCGCCAGCAGCCGACAGTCCGGGACAGGGGTTTCCTACGAGCAGTACTTC
cdr3_aa: CASSRQSGTGVSYEQYF

j_call: TRBJ2-1
clone_size: once
v_call: TRBV11-2
d_call: -
cdr3_nt: TGTGCCAGCAGTTTTGACAGCCGAGGCTACAATGAGCAGTTCTTC
cdr3_aa: CASSFDSRGYNEQFF

j_call: TRBJ2-1
clone_size: -
v_call: TRBV12-3/TRBV12-4
d_call: -
cdr3_nt: TGTGCCAGCAGTTTGGCGGGATGGATCTACAATGAGCAGTTCTTC
cdr3_aa: CASSLAGWIYNEQFF

j_call: TRBJ2-1
clone_size: -
v_call: TRBV9
d_call: -
cdr3_nt: TGTGCCAGCAGCGCCCCGGAGGGGACCAATGAGCAGTTCTTC
cdr3_aa: CASSAPEGTNEQFF

j_call: TRBJ2-4
clone_size: few
v_call: TRBV5-4
d_call: TRBD1
cdr3_nt: TGTGCCAGCAGTTTTGACAGGGGGGCGAACATTCAGTACTTC
cdr3_aa: CASSFDRGANIQYF

j_call: TRBJ2-3
clone_size: once
v_call: TRBV27
d_call: -
cdr3_nt: TGTGCCAGCAGTCAAACCCTTAGCGGCCTAAGCACAGATACGCAGTATTTT
cdr3_aa: CASSQTLSGLSTDTQYF

j_call: TRBJ2-7
clone_size: -
v_call: TRBV20-1
d_call: TRBD2
cdr3_nt: TGCAGTGCTAGTTGGGGTGGGAGGGCCGGATACGAGCAGTACTTC
cdr3_aa: CSASWGGRAGYEQYF

j_call: TRBJ2-3
clone_size: -
v_call: TRBV29-1
d_call: -
cdr3_nt: TGCAGCGGGAAGGGGGCAGATACGCAGTATTTT
cdr3_aa: CSGKGADTQYF